These 19 T cell receptor beta chains were all obtained from the same sample, sequenced in a study of T cells in Graves' hyperthyroidism and ophthalmopathy. RNA transcripts provided the source from which TCR beta CDR3 regions were amplified. The HTBI primer set was used in a first-round RT-PCR of the TCR CDR3. Each CDR3 protein gets one entry after TCRdb re-called the multiplex PCR reads with MiXCR. The sample holds about 360,000 distinct CDR3 sequences, 13% seen once. Material: blood. These receptors all come from a woman aged 18-29 years with Graves' hyperthyroidism.

This clonotype has at least ten counts. The V call is TRBV3-1, the J call TRBJ2-1, with 8 bases fitting TRBD2. Germline V gene sequence: CDR1 LGHDT, CDR2 YNNKEL (reference sequence). With 0 bases clipped from V and 3 bases from J, the junction kept 10 bases outside the gene matches. The CDR3 runs 18 residues. As DNA, the CDR3 is TGTGCCAGCAGCCAAGATGGAGTAGCGGGGCCTCTCTACAATGAGCAGTTCTTC. It is translated as CASSQDGVAGPLYNEQFF.

Ten or more counts support this clonotype. The chain uses TRBV20-1 and TRBJ1-1, with TRBD1 as a possible D gene (5 bases). CDR3 length: 12 residues. CDR1 is DFQATT and CDR2 is SNEGSKA in the germline V gene (reference sequence). V lost 6 bases to trimming and J lost 10 bases, with 18 bases between them. The CDR3: CSAKSPGRAAFF. In DNA form, the CDR3 reads TGCAGTGCAAAATCCCCAGGGAGGGCAGCTTTCTTT.

This clonotype was observed many times. This rearrangement joins TRBV6-2 or TRBV6-3 to TRBJ2-1; 11 bases align to TRBD1. With V trimmed by 4 bases and J by 4 bases, 3 bases remained unmatched. Per germline, CDR1 MNHEY and CDR2 SVGEGT. The CDR3 consists of 15 residues. Written as DNA, the CDR3 is TGTGCCAGCAGTTTGGACAGGGGGCGGTACAATGAGCAGTTCTTC. Amino acid sequence: CASSLDRGRYNEQFF.

This clonotype was recorded at least ten times. The J gene is TRBJ2-5, the V gene TRBV27; D remains unclear. Germline CDR1 MNHEY, CDR2 SMNVEV (reference sequence). The ends were cut back, 3 bases at V and 2 bases at J, with 19 bases in the middle. The CDR3 is made up of 17 amino acids. CDR3 sequence: CASSFLTKRTQQETQYF. CDR3 bases: TGTGCCAGCAGTTTCCTTACTAAAAGGACGCAGCAAGAGACCCAGTACTTC.

With respect to this clonotype: This sequence may be a read error, since a much larger clone differs from it by one base. The genes are TRBV28 and TRBJ2-7; 7 bases match TRBD1. The CDR3 loop spans 16 amino acids. CDR1 is MDHEN, CDR2 SYDVKM, per germline. Trimming at V came to 3 bases and at J to 3 bases, leaving 11 bases not matched to a gene. This CDR3 is CASSFLSDRSFYEQYF. CDR3 in DNA: TGTGCCAGCAGTTTCTTGTCGGACAGGTCTTTCTACGAGCAGTACTTC. Complete variable domain (other parts from reference TRBV28 and TRBJ2-7): DVKVTQSSRYLVKRTGEKVFLECVQDMDHENMFWYRQDPGLGLRLIYFSYDVKMKEKGDIPEGYSVSREKKERFSLILESASTNQTSMYLCASSFLSDRSFYEQYFGPGTRLTVT.

This clonotype was counted ten times or more. This chain connects TRBV10-3 to TRBJ1-2; possibly TRBD1 for D (6 bases). V lost 10 bases, J lost 2 bases, and 11 bases lay in between. This CDR3 has 12 residues. Germline V gene sequence: CDR1 ENHRY, CDR2 SYGVKD. The CDR3 loop reads CATQGFNYGYTF. For the CDR3, the DNA is TGTGCCACACAGGGATTCAACTATGGCTACACCTTC.

This clonotype was detected only a few times. The chain carries TRBV20-1 and TRBJ2-3, with D perhaps TRBD1 (6 bases). There are 12 residues in the CDR3. V lost 8 bases, J lost 4 bases, and 13 bases lay in between. Germline V CDR1 and CDR2: DFQATT, SNEGSKA (reference sequence). The CDR3 protein is CSLSGVADTQYF. The CDR3 nucleotides read TGCAGTCTCTCAGGGGTGGCAGATACGCAGTATTTT.

The table lists this clonotype with many counts. The chain employs TRBV20-1 and TRBJ2-2, with D possibly matching TRBD2 (6 bases). V dropped 0 bases and J dropped 1 base, with 9 bases sitting between them. The germline V gene encodes CDR1 DFQATT and CDR2 SNEGSKA (reference sequence). This CDR3 is 15 amino acids long. CDR3 nucleotide sequence: TGCAGTGCTAGAGACCCGGGGGTGAACACCGGGGAGCTGTTTTTT. Residues: CSARDPGVNTGELFF.

This clonotype was found many times. The V call is TRBV3-1, the J call TRBJ2-1, with 10 nucleotides matching TRBD2. With 4 bases clipped from V and 1 base from J, the junction kept 13 bases outside the gene matches. Looked up from germline, CDR1 is LGHDT and CDR2 is YNNKEL (reference sequence). This CDR3 region has 19 residues. CDR3 loop: CASSLQGLSGGHSYNEQFF. DNA for the CDR3: TGTGCCAGCAGCCTCCAGGGGCTTAGCGGGGGGCATTCCTACAATGAGCAGTTCTTC.

This clonotype appeared many times. The CDR3: CASRGTRSPLHF. The CDR3 DNA is TGTGCCAGCAGGGGGACTCGGTCACCCCTCCACTTT. The chain has TRBV12-3 or TRBV12-4 and TRBJ1-6; D is possibly TRBD1 (5 bases). The V and J ends lost 6 bases and 10 bases respectively, with 10 bases between them. The CDR3 runs 12 residues.

This clonotype has a handful of counts. The V call is TRBV9, the J call TRBJ1-3; D not resolved. The V end lost 2 bases, the J end lost 0 bases, and 12 bases lay between the germline ends. The CDR3 is made up of 16 amino acids. Germline V gene lookup returns CDR1 SGDLS and CDR2 YYNGEE. DNA for the CDR3: TGTGCCAGCAGCGTCGGCTTAACCTACTCTGGAAACACCATATATTTT. Translated: CASSVGLTYSGNTIYF.

The chain is built from TRBV4-1 and TRBJ1-3, with D unclear. Per the germline V gene, CDR1 is MGHRA and CDR2 is YSYEKL. The V gene lost 6 bases and the J gene lost 3 bases, with 15 bases spanning the gap. This CDR3 region has 15 residues. CDR3 residues: CASSPVSDRGNTIYF. In nucleotides, the CDR3 is TGCGCCAGCAGTCCCGTGTCAGATCGTGGAAACACCATATATTTT.

This clonotype was recorded at least ten times. The V and J genes are TRBV27 and TRBJ2-7; D may match TRBD1 or TRBD2 (5 bases each). This CDR3 is built from 13 residues. CDR1 and CDR2 (germline): MNHEY, SMNVEV (reference sequence). The V gene lost 6 bases and the J gene lost 3 bases, with 12 bases spanning the gap. The CDR3 sequence is CASRKGGGYEQYF. Here the CDR3 DNA reads TGTGCCAGCAGAAAGGGTGGGGGCTACGAGCAGTACTTC.

This clonotype was seen only a few times. The gene calls are TRBV5-5 and TRBJ2-1; D call uncertain. This CDR3 region has 13 residues. The V gene lost 0 bases and the J gene lost 3 bases, with 4 bases spanning the gap. From germline, CDR1 is SGHKS and CDR2 YYEKEE (reference sequence). The CDR3 DNA sequence: TGTGCCAGCAGCTTGGAACACTACAATGAGCAGTTCTTC. Its translation is CASSLEHYNEQFF.

This clonotype was counted many times. The V gene is TRBV11-2, the J gene TRBJ2-3, with 9 bases aligning to TRBD2. The CDR3 runs 17 residues. V trimming: 1 base; J trimming: 4 bases; junction bases outside the gene matches: 9. CDR1 and CDR2 from the germline V gene are SGHAT and FQNNGV. CDR3 protein: CASSLGGQRGVPDTQYF. CDR3 DNA: TGTGCCAGCAGCTTAGGGGGGCAGCGGGGGGTACCAGATACGCAGTATTTT.

This clonotype came up a few times. The chain recombines TRBV24-1 with TRBJ2-1; no clear D gene. In germline, CDR1 is KGHDR, CDR2 SFDVKD. The CDR3 consists of 13 residues. The V end lost 10 bases, the J end lost 8 bases, and 17 bases lay between the germline ends. CDR3: CATGGTNVDEQFF. The CDR3 nucleotides read TGTGCCACTGGCGGCACAAACGTCGATGAGCAGTTCTTC.

The sample holds many counts of this clonotype. The chain employs TRBV28 and TRBJ2-7, with 11 nucleotides matching TRBD1. V was pared by 8 bases and J by 3 bases, with 6 bases of the junction left unmatched. The germline gives CDR1 MDHEN, CDR2 SYDVKM. The CDR3 consists of 14 residues. The CDR3 region has the DNA TGTGCCAGCGCACCCGGGACAGGGGGCTACGAGCAGTACTTC. Translation: CASAPGTGGYEQYF.

This clonotype was detected many times. CDR3 protein: CASGRYSTDTQYF. The CDR3 bases are TGTGCCAGCGGACGCTATAGCACAGATACGCAGTATTTT. This rearrangement joins TRBV6-1 to TRBJ2-3; D unclear. Trimming removed 8 bases from V and 0 bases from J, with 9 bases in between. CDR1 and CDR2 from the germline V gene are MNHNS and SASEGT. The CDR3 is 13 amino acids.

This clonotype was seen a few times. It is likely a read error, because the conserved phenylalanine at the end of the CDR3 is missing. The chain is built from TRBV12-3 or TRBV12-4 and TRBJ1-1, with D unclear. Trimming removed 3 bases at V and 3 bases at J, with 5 bases between. CDR3 length: 12 residues. CDR3 in DNA: TGTGCCAGCAGTTTCCGCTACACTGAAGCTTTCCTT. Translated: CASSFRYTEAFL.